A selection of T cell receptor beta chains follows, all from one sample in a study of beta chain features in type 1 diabetes. The repertoire was sequenced with immunoSEQ multiplex PCR; TCRdb's copy has only in-frame clones and lacks some. Of 100,000 to 150,000 clones in the sample, 9% were seen once. Sequenced: central memory CD4+ T cells from blood. The receptors originated from a man under 40 with type 1 diabetes. CDR3s include the opening cysteine and the closing phenylalanine or tryptophan. D genes are given only for firm matches. A row's size may be missing; if present it is once, few, many or a size class.

j_call clone_size d_call v_call cdr3_aa cdr3_nt
TRBJ2-5 NA TRBD2 TRBV7-2 CASSLAGTSGQETQYF TGTGCCAGCAGCTTAGCAGGGACTAGCGGTCAAGAGACCCAGTACTTC
TRBJ1-2 NA NA TRBV6-1 CASSEWAAPGYTF TGTGCCAGCAGTGAATGGGCCGCGCCTGGCTACACCTTC
TRBJ2-1 few NA TRBV29-1 CSALGGKVDEQFF TGCAGCGCTCTCGGGGGTAAGGTCGATGAGCAGTTCTTC
TRBJ1-6 few TRBD1 TRBV4-3 CASSRQGLDSPLHF TGCGCCAGCAGCCGACAGGGGCTGGATTCACCCCTCCACTTT
TRBJ2-5 few TRBD2 TRBV6-6 CASSPSGEGSETQYF TGTGCCAGCAGTCCTAGCGGGGAGGGCAGTGAGACCCAGTACTTC
TRBJ1-2 NA TRBD1 TRBV9 CASSLRDRDNYGYTF TGTGCCAGCAGCCTCCGGGACAGGGATAACTATGGCTACACCTTC
TRBJ1-4 NA NA TRBV28 CASSFLQEKLFF TGTGCCAGCAGTTTCCTTCAGGAAAAACTGTTTTTT
TRBJ2-5 few TRBD1 TRBV15 CATSRDRGQGRETQYF TGTGCCACCAGCAGAGATCGGGGACAGGGGAGAGAGACCCAGTACTTC
TRBJ1-6 few NA TRBV30 CAWSEDDYSPLHF TGTGCCTGGAGTGAAGACGACTATTCACCCCTCCACTTT
TRBJ2-3 few TRBD2 TRBV6-5 CASSYGGGALDTQYF TGTGCCAGCAGTTACGGCGGGGGAGCCTTAGATACGCAGTATTTT
TRBJ2-3 NA NA TRBV4-1 CASSRSKVAEPYF TGCGCCAGCAGCCGTAGTAAGGTAGCGGAGCCTTATTTT
TRBJ2-2 NA NA TRBV10-3 CAISVMGGNTGELFF TGTGCCATCAGTGTCATGGGGGGGAACACCGGGGAGCTGTTTTTT
TRBJ2-3 NA NA TRBV6-1 CASSASDTQYF TGTGCCAGCAGTGCCTCAGATACGCAGTATTTT
TRBJ2-2 few TRBD1 TRBV7-3 CASSLDRGGAGELFF TGTGCCAGCAGCTTAGACAGGGGAGGAGCCGGGGAGCTGTTTTTT
TRBJ2-7 NA NA TRBV29-1 CSVEGLGGGYEQYF TGCAGCGTTGAAGGGCTAGGCGGTGGGTACGAGCAGTACTTC
TRBJ1-1 few NA TRBV7-3 CASSLDRNTEAFF TGTGCCAGCAGCTTAGACAGGAACACTGAAGCTTTCTTT
TRBJ1-1 few NA TRBV9 CASSVEISTEAFF TGTGCCAGCAGCGTCGAGATAAGCACTGAAGCTTTCTTT
TRBJ2-1 few NA TRBV4-1 CASSLGALYNEQFF TGCGCCAGCTCTTTGGGGGCTTTGTACAATGAGCAGTTCTTC
TRBJ1-5 few NA TRBV30 CAWSHRDQPQHF TGTGCCTGGAGTCATAGAGATCAGCCCCAGCATTTT
TRBJ2-2 few TRBD1 TRBV30 CAWRQGPNTGELFF TGTGCCTGGCGACAGGGTCCGAACACCGGGGAGCTGTTTTTT
TRBJ1-2 NA TRBD1 TRBV5-1 CASRPTTGTGGDGYTF TGCGCCAGCAGACCAACGACCGGGACAGGGGGCGATGGCTACACCTTC
TRBJ2-5 few NA TRBV7-9 CASSLVTGQETQYF TGTGCCAGCAGCTTGGTAACAGGCCAAGAGACCCAGTACTTC
TRBJ1-5 NA NA TRBV29-1 CSVGAQGNQPQHF TGCAGCGTTGGTGCGCAGGGCAATCAGCCCCAGCATTTT
TRBJ1-3 few NA TRBV5-6 CASSGTETSGNTIYF TGTGCCAGCAGCGGTACAGAAACCTCTGGAAACACCATATATTTT
TRBJ2-5 few TRBD1 TRBV7-2 CASSLGTGGPVTQYF TGTGCCAGCAGCTTAGGGACAGGGGGCCCGGTGACCCAGTACTTC
TRBJ1-5 NA NA TRBV19 CASLRQYSNQPQHF TGTGCCAGTCTCCGACAGTATAGCAATCAGCCCCAGCATTTT
TRBJ1-4 few TRBD1 TRBV18 CASSTSGQLLNEKLFF TGTGCCAGCTCAACTTCGGGACAGCTACTTAATGAAAAACTGTTTTTT
TRBJ1-3 NA NA TRBV14 CASSPRADGNTIYF TGTGCCAGCAGCCCCAGGGCAGACGGAAACACCATATATTTT
TRBJ1-2 NA TRBD1 TRBV5-1 CASSFDRADYGYTF TGCGCCAGCAGTTTTGACAGGGCCGACTATGGCTACACCTTC
TRBJ1-5 few NA TRBV30 CAWSEVGRQPQHF TGTGCCTGGAGTGAGGTAGGGAGGCAGCCCCAGCATTTT
TRBJ2-5 few NA TRBV28 CASSFPGQETQYF TGTGCCAGCAGTTTTCCGGGGCAAGAGACCCAGTACTTC
TRBJ2-3 NA NA TRBV2 CASSGQGKADTQYF TGTGCCAGCAGTGGGCAGGGGAAGGCAGATACGCAGTATTTT
TRBJ2-7 few TRBD1 TRBV18 CASSPPADRFPGYF TGTGCCAGCTCACCACCGGCGGACAGGTTCCCTGGGTACTTC
TRBJ2-5 few NA TRBV29-1 CSVGPGLGETQYF TGCAGCGTTGGACCGGGACTGGGAGAGACCCAGTACTTC
TRBJ1-5 NA NA TRBV6-5 CASSYGQGGNQPQHF TGTGCCAGCAGTTACGGGCAGGGTGGCAATCAGCCCCAGCATTTT
TRBJ1-2 few TRBD1 TRBV11-2 CASSLDAGTGAYGYTF TGTGCCAGCAGCTTAGATGCCGGGACAGGGGCATATGGCTACACCTTC
TRBJ2-1 few TRBD2 TRBV4-2 CASSQGAGGNNEQFF TGTGCCAGCAGCCAAGGGGCGGGGGGGAACAATGAGCAGTTCTTC
TRBJ2-7 NA NA TRBV7-2 CASSPGSVGNEQYF TGTGCCAGCAGCCCCGGGTCAGTCGGAAACGAGCAGTACTTC
TRBJ2-7 few NA TRBV29-1 CSVEEYNEQYF TGCAGCGTTGAAGAGTATAACGAGCAGTACTTC
TRBJ2-1 few NA TRBV5-1 CASSLVTGSYNEQFF TGCGCCAGCAGCTTGGTAACAGGGAGTTACAATGAGCAGTTCTTC
TRBJ1-1 NA NA TRBV6-6 CASSLGGINTEAFF TGTGCCAGCAGCCTCGGCGGTATTAACACTGAAGCTTTCTTT
TRBJ2-6 few TRBD1 TRBV19 CASTNTGAGANVLTF TGTGCCAGTACCAATACAGGGGCTGGGGCCAACGTCCTGACTTTC
TRBJ1-5 NA NA TRBV19 CASSIGQTGNQPQHF TGTGCCAGTAGTATAGGCCAGACAGGTAATCAGCCCCAGCATTTT
TRBJ2-1 NA NA TRBV4-1 CASSLGPSYNEQFF TGCGCCAGCAGCCTGGGCCCCTCCTACAATGAGCAGTTCTTC
TRBJ2-5 many TRBD2 TRBV5-1 CASRPGLAGETQYF TGCGCCAGCCGACCTGGACTAGCGGGAGAGACCCAGTACTTC
TRBJ2-3 few NA TRBV15 CATSRGAQRALRTDTQYF TGTGCCACCAGCAGAGGAGCCCAGCGGGCTCTTCGCACAGATACGCAGTATTTT
TRBJ1-4 NA NA TRBV29-1 CSVGGRGGTNEKLFF TGCAGCGTTGGCGGGAGGGGTGGAACTAATGAAAAACTGTTTTTT
TRBJ2-2 NA NA TRBV27 CASSGGVTGELFF TGTGCCAGCAGTGGCGGGGTCACCGGGGAGCTGTTTTTT
TRBJ2-1 NA NA TRBV7-2 CASSRDFSSYNEQFF TGTGCCAGCAGCAGGGACTTTAGCTCCTACAATGAGCAGTTCTTC
TRBJ2-7 NA NA TRBV5-1 CASSLGPSVSYEQYF TGCGCCAGCAGCTTGGGCCCTAGCGTATCCTACGAGCAGTACTTC
TRBJ2-2 NA NA TRBV9 CASSPRSGDTGELFF TGTGCCAGCAGCCCGAGGTCCGGGGACACCGGGGAGCTGTTTTTT
TRBJ1-5 NA NA TRBV27 CASSFARDQPQHF TGTGCCAGCAGTTTTGCGAGGGATCAGCCCCAGCATTTT
TRBJ2-5 few NA TRBV19 CASSPSWGGAAETQYF TGTGCCAGTAGTCCTTCGTGGGGGGGGGCCGCAGAGACCCAGTACTTC
TRBJ1-1 NA NA TRBV28 CASRSSQLLNTEAFF TGTGCCAGCAGGAGTTCCCAACTATTGAACACTGAAGCTTTCTTT